This TCR beta chain originates from a study of cytomegalovirus exposure and HLA in healthy donors. Study context: HLA-typed donors contributed some 77 million unique TCRs, which were held in an early data release. The study placed approximately 78% of its approximately 430 genotyped donors in the Caucasian-associated ancestry cluster. Study results and caveats: Cytomegalovirus-associated TCR beta chains were listed, numbering roughly 150.

Donors consisted of healthy bone marrow donors. Regarding this clone: The antigen is unknown.

PCR was performed using 60 Vbeta and 13 Jbeta primers. The table came from immunoSEQ multiplex PCR; TCRdb's copy has only in-frame clones and leaves some out. Its table records under 50,000 clones. The CDR3 totals 16 residues. Trimming pared 7 bases from V and 0 bases from J, leaving 18 bases between. Germline lookup yields CDR1 SGDLS and CDR2 YYNGEE. This clonotype was obtained from a male donor in good health and CMV-seronegative. Sample: PBMCs. This chain joins TRBV9 and TRBJ2-3, with a tentative D call TRBD1 (7 bases). The chain's CDR3 is CASSGGFSTSTDTQYF. CDR3 bases: TGTGCCAGCTCAGGGGGGTTTTCTACTAGCACAGATACGCAGTATTTT.